The clone carrying this T cell receptor beta chain occurred many times. Its matching antigen is unknown. This record comes from a study of human T cells and chemical hapten exposure. About the research overall: TCR yield per sample varied, mainly due to pooled library volumes.

The time point is: healthy volunteer bleed at 6 weeks. Someone pulled total RNA out of unfractionated whole blood. Germline CDR1 and CDR2: PRHDT and FYEKMQ (reference sequence). The CDR3 has 10 residues. V gave up 2 bases and J gave up 7 bases, with 2 bases separating them. It was the library that attached unique molecular identifiers to individual cDNA molecules. Per the authors' pipeline: Samples ranged from roughly 20,000 to 750,000 TCRs, with a median of approximately 96,000. TCRdb processed the RACE reads anew with MiXCR; each CDR3 protein has one entry. These V and J calls derive from TCRdb rather than the authors' analysis. This sample carries about 47,000 distinct CDR3 sequences, 3.7% of them seen once, and the ten largest clones take 4.5% to 7%. Study-level points and caveats: With regard to DPC sensitization, TCRs above 1 in 1000 frequency did not change.

Material for sequencing was whole blood. The sequence was obtained from a human donor in good health. Some clones in this sample may be carry-over from other donors' samples. This sequence joins TRBV13 and TRBJ1-1, with D uncertain. The CDR3 bases are TGTGCCAGCAGCTTAAGTGAAGCTTTCTTT. It yields the protein CASSLSEAFF.